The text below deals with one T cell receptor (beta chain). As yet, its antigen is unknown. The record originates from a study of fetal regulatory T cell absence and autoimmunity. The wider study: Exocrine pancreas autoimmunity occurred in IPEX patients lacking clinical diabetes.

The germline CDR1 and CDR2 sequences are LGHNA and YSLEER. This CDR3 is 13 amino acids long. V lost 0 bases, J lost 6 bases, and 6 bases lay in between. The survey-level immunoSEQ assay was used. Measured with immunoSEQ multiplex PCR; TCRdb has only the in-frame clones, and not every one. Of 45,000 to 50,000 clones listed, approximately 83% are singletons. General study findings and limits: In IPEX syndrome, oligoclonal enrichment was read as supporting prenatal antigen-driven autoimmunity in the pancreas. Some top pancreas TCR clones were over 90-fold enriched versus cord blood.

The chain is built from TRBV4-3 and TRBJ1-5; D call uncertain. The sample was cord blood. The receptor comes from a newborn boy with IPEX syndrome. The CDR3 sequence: CASSQDLGQPQHF. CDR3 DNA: TGCGCCAGCAGCCAAGATTTGGGTCAGCCCCAGCATTTT.